A selection of T cell receptor beta chains follows, all from one sample in a study of T-cell reconstitution after alpha-beta-depleted transplantation in children. TCRdb itself ran the PCR reads through MiXCR, one entry per CDR3 protein. The sample consists of approximately 250,000 distinct CDR3 sequences, over 9.5% of them appearing once. The source was PBMCs from the stem cell graft donor, collected from the stem cell graft. Every receptor here comes from a human donor who donated a stem cell graft to a child with SCID. Each CDR3 is given with its conserved first and last residue. The D gene is left open where the match is weak. Clone size appears in some rows only: once, few, many, or a class for an expanded clone.

clone size,D gene,V gene,J gene,CDR3 DNA,CDR3 protein
NA,TRBD2,TRBV28,TRBJ2-5,TGTGCCAGCTCGATAGCGGGGGGACAAGAGACCCAGTACTTC,CASSIAGGQETQYF
many,NA,TRBV5-4,TRBJ1-4,TGTGCCAGCAGCCGGAAGGAGAATGAAAAACTGTTTTTT,CASSRKENEKLFF
many,TRBD2,TRBV20-1,TRBJ2-3,TGCAGTGCTAGAGATACTAGCGGGGGGGACACAGATACGCAGTATTTT,CSARDTSGGDTDTQYF
many,TRBD1,TRBV7-2,TRBJ2-5,TGTGCCAGCAGCTTGGGACAGGGTGATGGGGAAGAGACCCAGTACTTC,CASSLGQGDGEETQYF
many,NA,TRBV21-1,TRBJ1-5,TGTGCCAGCAGCACCCACGGGACCCTAAGCAGCAATCAGCCCCAGCATTTT,CASSTHGTLSSNQPQHF
many,TRBD1,TRBV12-3/TRBV12-4,TRBJ1-1,TGTGCCAGCAGTTTTAGGGGACAGGGGGCCCGCACTGAAGCTTTCTTT,CASSFRGQGARTEAFF
many,TRBD1,TRBV7-9,TRBJ1-1,TGTGCCAGCAGCTATAGGGACAGGGTGAACACTGAAGCTTTCTTT,CASSYRDRVNTEAFF
many,NA,TRBV15,TRBJ1-1,TGTGCCACCAGCACAAGCGTGGGAGGGGGGGTCGACACTGAAGCTTTCTTT,CATSTSVGGGVDTEAFF
many,NA,TRBV20-1,TRBJ1-1,TGCAGTGCTCTCACAGCGCTAATGAACACTGAAGCTTTCTTT,CSALTALMNTEAFF
many,TRBD2,TRBV7-9,TRBJ2-7,TGTGCCAGCAGCGCGCGTCTCGGGGGGAAACCCTACGAGCAGTACTTC,CASSARLGGKPYEQYF
many,NA,TRBV20-1,TRBJ2-3,TGCAGTGCTAGAGATCTCCGGCGCACAGATACGCAGTATTTT,CSARDLRRTDTQYF
many,NA,TRBV12-3/TRBV12-4,TRBJ1-2,TGTGCCAGCAGTTTTCTGTTTCGGCTCAGCACCCCTCACCATGGCTACACCTTC,CASSFLFRLSTPHHGYTF
many,TRBD1,TRBV5-1,TRBJ1-1,TGCGCCAGCAGCTTGAGGGGGCAGTTCACTGAAGCTTTCTTT,CASSLRGQFTEAFF
NA,NA,TRBV7-3,TRBJ2-2,TGTGCCAGCAGCCCCCCGTCCGGGGAGCTGTTTTTT,CASSPPSGELFF
many,NA,TRBV19,TRBJ1-5,TGTGCCGCGAGAGGGGGGGCGGGTCAGCCCCAGCATTTT,CAARGGAGQPQHF
many,TRBD1,TRBV7-8,TRBJ2-2,TGTGCCAGCAGCTTTCGAGACAGGGGCACCGGGGAGCTGTTTTTT,CASSFRDRGTGELFF
many,NA,TRBV12-3/TRBV12-4,TRBJ2-5,TGTGCCAGCAGTTTAGGCGTCGCGACTCTTTTAGAGACCCAGTACTTC,CASSLGVATLLETQYF
many,NA,TRBV20-1,TRBJ2-2,TGCAGTGCTAGATCCCCCATCACCGGGGAGCTGTTTTTT,CSARSPITGELFF
many,NA,TRBV20-1,TRBJ2-3,TGCAGTGCCTCACTTGAAAGGTATACGCAGTATTTT,CSASLERYTQYF
many,NA,TRBV7-8,TRBJ1-2,TGTGCCAGCAGCCCGGACAGAACGAGGGACTATGGCTACACCTTC,CASSPDRTRDYGYTF
many,NA,TRBV20-1,TRBJ1-6,TGCAGTGCTAGACCCAGGACGGGCGATAATTCACCCCTCCACTTT,CSARPRTGDNSPLHF
many,NA,TRBV12-3/TRBV12-4,TRBJ2-6,TGTGCCAGCAGACCAGGGGTCTCTGGGGCCAACGTCCTGACTTTC,CASRPGVSGANVLTF
many,NA,TRBV28,TRBJ1-5,TGTGCCAGCAGCCCTCCCTTGGGGGCGGGGCAGCCCCAGCATTTT,CASSPPLGAGQPQHF
many,TRBD1,TRBV11-2,TRBJ2-7,TGTGCCAGCAGCTTAGCGGCAGGGGGTACCTACGAGCAGTACTTC,CASSLAAGGTYEQYF
many,NA,TRBV29-1,TRBJ2-2,TGCAGCGTGGCTAGCAGGGACCCGAACACCGGGGAGCTGTTTTTT,CSVASRDPNTGELFF
many,NA,TRBV25-1,TRBJ1-1,TGTGCCAGCAGTGAAGGGCAGGGGAAGGGGAACACTGAAGCTTTCTTT,CASSEGQGKGNTEAFF
many,TRBD2,TRBV5-6,TRBJ2-3,TGTGCCAGCAGCTTGGGGCTAGCGGGTTGGGATACGCAGTATTTT,CASSLGLAGWDTQYF
many,TRBD2,TRBV9,TRBJ2-3,TGTGCCAGCAGCGGAACTAGCGGGGGAAGAGATACGCAGTATTTT,CASSGTSGGRDTQYF
many,NA,TRBV10-3,TRBJ1-1,TGTGCCATCAGTGAGTTGCGGGAAGCTGAAGCTTTCTTT,CAISELREAEAFF
many,TRBD1,TRBV29-1,TRBJ2-2,TGCAGCGTGGCCGGGACAGTCAACACCGGGGAGCTGTTTTTT,CSVAGTVNTGELFF
many,TRBD1,TRBV7-9,TRBJ1-4,TGTGCCAGCAGCCGGAGCGGGACAGCAAATGAAAAACTGTTTTTT,CASSRSGTANEKLFF
many,NA,TRBV6-2/TRBV6-3,TRBJ2-1,TGTGCCAGCAGAACTCTCTGGGATGAGCAGTTCTTC,CASRTLWDEQFF
NA,TRBD1,TRBV19,TRBJ1-2,TGTGCCAGTAGTAGGTTGCCAGGGGGGAACTATGGCTACACCTTC,CASSRLPGGNYGYTF
many,NA,TRBV24-1,TRBJ2-5,TGTGCCACCAGTGATGTGGGAGACCAAGAGACCCAGTACTTC,CATSDVGDQETQYF
many,NA,TRBV20-1,TRBJ1-1,TGCAGTGCTGACTTAGTTAGTGAATCTGAAGCTTTCTTT,CSADLVSESEAFF
NA,NA,TRBV2,TRBJ2-3,TGTGCCAGCAGTGACAAGGGGCTTTGGGGCACAGATACGCAGTATTTT,CASSDKGLWGTDTQYF
many,NA,TRBV5-5,TRBJ2-6,TGTGCCAGCAGCTTAATACCGGGGACCTCTGGGGCCAACGTCCTGACTTTC,CASSLIPGTSGANVLTF
many,TRBD1,TRBV7-2,TRBJ2-7,TGTGCCAGCAGCTTAGGACAGGGGCAAGACTACGAGCAGTACTTC,CASSLGQGQDYEQYF
many,TRBD1,TRBV5-1,TRBJ1-2,TGCGCCAGCAGCAACAACAGGGGTGCCTATGGCTACACCTTC,CASSNNRGAYGYTF
many,NA,TRBV5-1,TRBJ1-3,TGCGCCAGCAGCTTGGACCCAGCCTTCGGAAACACCATATATTTT,CASSLDPAFGNTIYF
few,TRBD2,TRBV11-2,TRBJ2-6,TGTGCCAGCAGCTCAACCCGGGGGGGTGGTCCCTCTGGGGCCAACGTCCTGACTTTC,CASSSTRGGGPSGANVLTF
NA,NA,TRBV24-1,TRBJ2-1,TGTGCCGCCGGCGTCAGCTCCTACAATGAGCAGTTCTTC,CAAGVSSYNEQFF
many,NA,TRBV5-1,TRBJ2-1,TGCGCCAGCAGCTTGGAAGGGAATGAGCAGTTCTTC,CASSLEGNEQFF
many,NA,TRBV2,TRBJ1-5,TGTGCCAGCAGGAGGGGATTCAATCAGCCCCAGCATTTT,CASRRGFNQPQHF
NA,TRBD2,TRBV20-1,TRBJ2-1,TGCAGTGCTCGGGGACTAGCGGGGGGGCCTTCGGACAATGAGCAGTTCTTC,CSARGLAGGPSDNEQFF
many,TRBD1,TRBV20-1,TRBJ1-1,TGCAGTGCTGTGGACAGGGAAAACACTGAAGCTTTCTTT,CSAVDRENTEAFF
once,NA,TRBV5-4,TRBJ2-7,TGTGCCAGCAGCTTGAAATCGGAGGGTCCCAGTTCTACCCCCTACGAGCAGTACTTC,CASSLKSEGPSSTPYEQYF
many,NA,TRBV3-1,TRBJ2-7,TGTGCCAGCAGCCAAGCAGGAAACGAGCAGTACTTC,CASSQAGNEQYF
NA,NA,TRBV18,TRBJ1-1,TGTGCCAGCTCACCACCGGTCCTCTTTCAAGCTTTCTTT,CASSPPVLFQAFF